The 15 T cell receptor beta chains listed next were all sequenced from one sample in a study of post-analysis software for immune sequencing data. Study conclusions and caveats: Controls had lower frequencies than patients of roughly five TRBV segments, which included TRBV5-6, TRBV5-1 and TRBV20-1.

Unique molecular identifiers were built into the TCR beta cDNA libraries. Each CDR3 protein gets one entry after TCRdb re-called the PCR reads with MiXCR. The sample yields 450,000 to 700,000 distinct CDR3 sequences, roughly two fifths seen once. These receptors' targets are unknown. Sample: blood. Source of these receptors: a girl aged 10 to 17 with multiple sclerosis.

This clonotype was observed a few times. The chain couples TRBV12-3 or TRBV12-4 to TRBJ1-6; D is perhaps TRBD1 (6 bases). The CDR3 totals 14 residues. V lost 5 bases to trimming and J lost 10 bases, with 15 bases between them. CDR3 in DNA: TGTGCCAGCAGTCCCAGGGGATTCAGCTCACCCCTCCACTTT. Protein product: CASSPRGFSSPLHF.

J is TRBJ1-5 and V is TRBV6-5, with TRBD1 matching 7 bases. The CDR3 has 15 residues. V dropped 2 bases and J dropped 7; count of bases not matched to a gene: 8. Germline assignment: CDR1 MNHEY and CDR2 SVGAGI. CDR3 residues: CASSYRQGGRQPQHF. CDR3 in DNA: TGTGCCAGCAGTTACCGACAGGGTGGAAGGCAGCCCCAGCATTTT.

This clonotype has a handful of counts. J is TRBJ1-2 and V is TRBV29-1; 9 positions agree with TRBD1. Germline V gene lookup returns CDR1 SQVTM and CDR2 ANQGSEA. The CDR3 totals 14 residues. V lost 7 bases, J lost 3 bases, and 9 bases stayed unmatched. The CDR3 region is CSAGKQGADYGYTF. The CDR3, as DNA: TGCAGCGCGGGAAAACAGGGGGCTGACTATGGCTACACCTTC.

This clonotype was seen at least ten times. This sequence joins TRBV5-6 and TRBJ2-7; D call uncertain. Trimming took 4 bases from V and 7 from J, leaving 9 bases between them. There are 11 residues in the CDR3. Per germline, CDR1 SGHDT and CDR2 YYEEEE. The CDR3 DNA sequence: TGTGCCAGCAGCGCCGGATGGGAGCAGTACTTC. Amino acids: CASSAGWEQYF.

The chain combines TRBV7-2 with TRBJ1-5, with D perhaps matching TRBD1 (5 bases). Germline V gene data show CDR1 as SGHTA and CDR2 as FQGNSA. V gave up 1 base and J gave up 6 bases, with 13 bases separating them. This CDR3 comprises 15 residues. This CDR3 reads CASSLDGGGGQPQHF. The CDR3 DNA follows: TGTGCCAGCAGCTTAGATGGGGGGGGAGGTCAGCCCCAGCATTTT.

The genes are TRBV7-3 and TRBJ2-2, with D tentatively TRBD1 (6 bases). The CDR3 is made up of 16 amino acids. Germline CDR1 reads SGHTA; CDR2 reads FQGTGA. Trimming shortened V by 5 bases and J by 4 bases, and 17 bases separated the two germline ends. The CDR3 DNA reads TGTGCCAGCAGCCCGGGCGGGCAGGGGAGCACCGGGGAGCTGTTTTTT. Translation gives CASSPGGQGSTGELFF.

In its sample, this clonotype was seen once. The gene calls are TRBV29-1 and TRBJ2-5, with 9 bases that match TRBD1. Germline CDR1 reads SQVTM; CDR2 reads ANQGSEA. This CDR3 region has 13 residues. J gave up 2 bases and V 4 bases, and 2 bases lay outside the gene matches. As DNA, the CDR3 is TGCAGCGTTGCAGGGACAGGGCAAGAGACCCAGTACTTC. Translated, it gives CSVAGTGQETQYF.

V and J are TRBV5-1 and TRBJ1-1; D perhaps matches TRBD1 (6 bases). CDR1 and CDR2 from the germline V gene are SGHRS and YFSETQ. This CDR3 spans 18 amino acids. V lost 4 bases and J lost 4, with 26 bases in between. Here the CDR3 DNA reads TGCGCCAGCAGCGGCAGCGTGACAGGTAAGATCCGGCCCACTGAAGCTTTCTTT. Protein sequence: CASSGSVTGKIRPTEAFF.

This chain joins TRBV7-2 and TRBJ2-1, with unresolved D. V lost 1 base, J lost 7 bases, and 8 bases lay in between. The CDR3 consists of 13 residues. Germline CDR1 reads SGHTA; CDR2 reads FQGNSA. This CDR3 is CASSLEVWNEQFF. CDR3 DNA sequence: TGTGCCAGCAGCTTAGAGGTCTGGAATGAGCAGTTCTTC.

V and J are TRBV6-1 and TRBJ1-5; D is unclear. The CDR3 is 14 residues long. Looked up from germline, CDR1 is MNHNS and CDR2 is SASEGT. V lost 1 base, J lost 3 bases, and 7 bases lay in between. CDR3 sequence: CASSEGQINQPQHF. CDR3 in DNA: TGTGCCAGCAGTGAAGGGCAGATCAATCAGCCCCAGCATTTT.

This clonotype was picked up a small number of times. The V gene is TRBV20-1, the J gene TRBJ2-7; 8 positions match TRBD1. The CDR3 runs to 17 residues. Germline V lookup: CDR1 DFQATT, CDR2 SNEGSKA (reference sequence). V lost 6 bases and J lost 6; bases outside the gene matches: 22. CDR3 nucleotide sequence: TGCAGTGCCCAACCACTCGACAGGGGTAATATTTACGGCGAGCAGTACTTC. Translation: CSAQPLDRGNIYGEQYF.

The CDR3 here is CASRPTSGTRTDTQYF. The DNA of the CDR3 is TGTGCCAGCAGACCGACTAGCGGGACCCGCACAGATACGCAGTATTTT. The chain employs TRBV12-3 or TRBV12-4 and TRBJ2-3; 11 positions agree with TRBD2. CDR3 size: 16 residues. Losses at the gene ends were 6 bases for V and 1 base for J; bases not matched to a gene: 6.

In its sample, this clonotype was seen a few times. The chain carries TRBV27 and TRBJ2-3, with 9 bases matching TRBD2. The CDR3 contains 12 residues. The V and J ends lost 3 bases and 9 bases, in that order; junction bases with no gene match: 1. Germline V gene lookup returns CDR1 MNHEY and CDR2 SMNVEV (reference sequence). CDR3 coding DNA: TGTGCCAGCAGTTTCGCGGGGGGGACGCAGTATTTT. Translated, it gives CASSFAGGTQYF.

The chain is built from TRBV12-3 or TRBV12-4 and TRBJ2-7; D is undetermined. Deletions cut 0 bases from V and 1 base from J, with 10 bases between. CDR3 length: 15 residues. CDR3 sequence (DNA): TGTGCCAGCAGTTTAGCCCAGGTGACTTCCTACGAGCAGTACTTC. It specifies CASSLAQVTSYEQYF.

The J gene is TRBJ2-7, the V gene TRBV11-3; no definite D call. Deletions cut 5 bases from V and 3 bases from J, with 8 bases between. This CDR3 has 12 amino acids. Per the germline V gene, CDR1 is SGHNT and CDR2 is YENEEA. The CDR3 region has the DNA TGTGCCAGCAGCGGAAACCGCTACGAGCAGTACTTC. Translation gives CASSGNRYEQYF.